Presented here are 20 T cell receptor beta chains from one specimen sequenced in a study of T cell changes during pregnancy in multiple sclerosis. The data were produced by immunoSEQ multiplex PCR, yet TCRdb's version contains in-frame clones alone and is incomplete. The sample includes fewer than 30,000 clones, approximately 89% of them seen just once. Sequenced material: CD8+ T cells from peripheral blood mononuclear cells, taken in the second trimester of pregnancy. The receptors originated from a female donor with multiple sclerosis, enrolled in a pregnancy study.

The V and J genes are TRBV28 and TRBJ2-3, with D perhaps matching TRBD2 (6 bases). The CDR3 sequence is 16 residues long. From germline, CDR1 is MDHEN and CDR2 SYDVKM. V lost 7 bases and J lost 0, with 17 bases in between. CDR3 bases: TGTGCCAGCAAGGAACTAGCTGGCCTCAGCACAGATACGCAGTATTTT. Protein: CASKELAGLSTDTQYF.

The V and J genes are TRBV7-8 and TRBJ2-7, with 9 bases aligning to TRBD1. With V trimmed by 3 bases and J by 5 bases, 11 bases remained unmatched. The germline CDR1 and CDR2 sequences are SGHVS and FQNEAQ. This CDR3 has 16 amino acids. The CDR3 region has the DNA TGTGCCAGCAGCTTTCCTCACAGGGGGCGTTTGAACGAGCAGTACTTC. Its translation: CASSFPHRGRLNEQYF.

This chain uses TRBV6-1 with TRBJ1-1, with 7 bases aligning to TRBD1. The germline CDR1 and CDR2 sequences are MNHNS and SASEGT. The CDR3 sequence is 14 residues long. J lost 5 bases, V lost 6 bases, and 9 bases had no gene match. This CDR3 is CASSLGGGVTEAFF. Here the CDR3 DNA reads TGTGCCAGCAGCCTCGGAGGGGGCGTTACTGAAGCTTTCTTT.

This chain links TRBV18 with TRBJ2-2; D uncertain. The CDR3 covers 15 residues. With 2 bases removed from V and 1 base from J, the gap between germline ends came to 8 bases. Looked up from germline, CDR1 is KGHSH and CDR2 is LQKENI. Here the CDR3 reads CASSPYPVNTGELFF. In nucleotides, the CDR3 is TGTGCCAGCTCACCATACCCAGTGAACACCGGGGAGCTGTTTTTT.

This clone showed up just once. The CDR3 nucleotides are TGTGCCAGCAGCTCCGGACAGGGGAGACTCTCGAATACGCAGTATTTT. Translating it yields CASSSGQGRLSNTQYF. This sequence joins TRBV7-2 and TRBJ2-3, with 9 bases lining up with TRBD1. The V gene end was trimmed by 4 bases and the J gene end by 7 bases; junction bases not matched to a gene: 12. Germline CDR1 is SGHTA and CDR2 is FQGNSA. The CDR3 covers 16 residues. Complete variable domain (other parts from reference TRBV7-2 and TRBJ2-3): GAGVSQSPSNKVTEKGKDVELRCDPISGHTALYWYRQSLGQGLEFLIYFQGNSAPDKSGLPSDRFSAERTGGSVSTLTIQRTQQEDSAVYLCASSSGQGRLSNTQYFGPGTRLTVL.

The CDR3 spells CASSKWTGEAFF. The CDR3 DNA sequence: TGTGCCAGCAGCAAGTGGACAGGGGAAGCTTTCTTT. This chain connects TRBV7-9 to TRBJ1-1, with 8 positions matching TRBD1. The CDR3 loop spans 12 amino acids. V lost 5 bases and J lost 8; bases outside the gene matches: 4. Germline-derived CDR1 and CDR2 are SEHNR and FQNEAQ (reference sequence).

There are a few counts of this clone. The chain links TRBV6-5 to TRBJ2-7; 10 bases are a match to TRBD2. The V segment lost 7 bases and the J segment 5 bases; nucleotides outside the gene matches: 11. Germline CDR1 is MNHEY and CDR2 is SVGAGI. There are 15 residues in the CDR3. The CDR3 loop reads CASTTVGLAGDEQYF. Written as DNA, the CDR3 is TGTGCCAGCACCACAGTAGGGCTAGCGGGAGACGAGCAGTACTTC.

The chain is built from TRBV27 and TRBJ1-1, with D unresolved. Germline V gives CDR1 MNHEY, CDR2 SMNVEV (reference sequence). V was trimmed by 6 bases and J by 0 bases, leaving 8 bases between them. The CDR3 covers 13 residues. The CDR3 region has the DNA TGTGCCAGCAGCCCCGGGATGAACACTGAAGCTTTCTTT. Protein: CASSPGMNTEAFF.

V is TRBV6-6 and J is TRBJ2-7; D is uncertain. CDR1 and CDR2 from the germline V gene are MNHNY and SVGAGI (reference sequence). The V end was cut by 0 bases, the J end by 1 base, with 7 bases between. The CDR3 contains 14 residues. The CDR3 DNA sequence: TGTGCCAGCAGTTACTCGATCAGTTCCTACGAGCAGTACTTC. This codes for CASSYSISSYEQYF.

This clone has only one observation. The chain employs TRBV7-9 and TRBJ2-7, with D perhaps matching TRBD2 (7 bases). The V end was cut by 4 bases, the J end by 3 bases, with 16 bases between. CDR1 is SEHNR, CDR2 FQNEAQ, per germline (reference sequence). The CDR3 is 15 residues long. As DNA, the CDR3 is TGTGCCAGCAGCTCCTGGGAGGGGGTCCTCTACGAGCAGTACTTC. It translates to CASSSWEGVLYEQYF.

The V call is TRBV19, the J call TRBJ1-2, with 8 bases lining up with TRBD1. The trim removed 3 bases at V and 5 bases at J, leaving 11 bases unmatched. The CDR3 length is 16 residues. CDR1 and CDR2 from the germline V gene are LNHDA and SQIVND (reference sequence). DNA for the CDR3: TGTGCCAGTAGTATGTGGACAGGGCAGTCTGGATATGGCTACACCTTC. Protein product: CASSMWTGQSGYGYTF.

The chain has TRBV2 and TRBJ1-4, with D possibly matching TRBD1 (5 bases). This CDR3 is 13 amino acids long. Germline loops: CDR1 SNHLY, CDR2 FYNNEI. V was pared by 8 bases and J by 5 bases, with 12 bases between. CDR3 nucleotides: TGTGCCAGCCGCGACAGTCGCAATGAAAAACTGTTTTTT. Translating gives CASRDSRNEKLFF.

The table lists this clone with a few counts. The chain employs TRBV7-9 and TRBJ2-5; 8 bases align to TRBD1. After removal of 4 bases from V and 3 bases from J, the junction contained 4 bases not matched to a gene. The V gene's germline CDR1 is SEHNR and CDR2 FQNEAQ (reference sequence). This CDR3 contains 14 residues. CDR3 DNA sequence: TGTGCCAGCAGCTCATTGGACAGGGAAGAGACCCAGTACTTC. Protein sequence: CASSSLDREETQYF.

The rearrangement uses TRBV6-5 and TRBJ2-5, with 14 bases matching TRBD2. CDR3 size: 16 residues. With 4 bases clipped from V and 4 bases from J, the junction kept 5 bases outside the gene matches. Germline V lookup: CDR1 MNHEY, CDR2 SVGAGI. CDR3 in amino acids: CASSSRLAGGIETQYF. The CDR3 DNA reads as TGTGCCAGCAGTTCCAGACTAGCGGGAGGGATAGAGACCCAGTACTTC.

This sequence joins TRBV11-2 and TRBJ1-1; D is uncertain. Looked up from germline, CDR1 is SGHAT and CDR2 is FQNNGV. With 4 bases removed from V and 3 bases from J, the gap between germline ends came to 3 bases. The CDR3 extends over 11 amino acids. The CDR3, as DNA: TGTGCCAGCAGCTCATACACTGAAGCTTTCTTT. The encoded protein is CASSSYTEAFF.

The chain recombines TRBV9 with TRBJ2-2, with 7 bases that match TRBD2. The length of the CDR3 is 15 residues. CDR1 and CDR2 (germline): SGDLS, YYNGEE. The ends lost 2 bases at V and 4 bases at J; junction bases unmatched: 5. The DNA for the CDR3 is TGTGCCAGCAGCGTTTATTCGGGGGGCACCGGGGAGCTGTTTTTT. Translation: CASSVYSGGTGELFF.

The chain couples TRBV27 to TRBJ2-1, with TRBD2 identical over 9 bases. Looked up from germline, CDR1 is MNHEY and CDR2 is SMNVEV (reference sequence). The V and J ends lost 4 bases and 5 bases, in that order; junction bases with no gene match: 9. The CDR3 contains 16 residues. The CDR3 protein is CASSSSSGEADNEQFF. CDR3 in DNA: TGTGCCAGCAGTTCCTCTAGCGGGGAGGCGGACAATGAGCAGTTCTTC.

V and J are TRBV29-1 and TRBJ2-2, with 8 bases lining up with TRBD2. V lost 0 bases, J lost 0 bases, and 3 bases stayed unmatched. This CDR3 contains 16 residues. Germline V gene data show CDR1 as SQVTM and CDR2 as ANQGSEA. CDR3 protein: CSVEDHGRANTGELFF. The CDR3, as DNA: TGCAGCGTTGAAGATCACGGGAGGGCGAACACCGGGGAGCTGTTTTTT.

The DNA of the CDR3 is TGTGCCAGCAGTTCCCCACGGACAGGGCGGACCGGGGAGCTGTTTTTT. Its translation is CASSSPRTGRTGELFF. The rearrangement uses TRBV28 and TRBJ2-2, with 8 bases fitting TRBD1. Per the germline V gene, CDR1 is MDHEN and CDR2 is SYDVKM. The CDR3 has 16 residues. V lost 4 bases to trimming and J lost 5 bases; unmatched junction nucleotides: 9.

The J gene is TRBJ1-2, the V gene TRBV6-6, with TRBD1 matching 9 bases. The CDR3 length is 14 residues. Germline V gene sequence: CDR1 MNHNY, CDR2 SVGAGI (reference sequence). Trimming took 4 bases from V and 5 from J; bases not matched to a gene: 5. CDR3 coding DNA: TGTGCCAGCAGTTCGAACAGGGGGCCATATGGCTACACCTTC. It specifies CASSSNRGPYGYTF.